The 2 T cell receptor beta chains listed next were all sequenced from one sample in a study of CD8+ T cells in alopecia areata (dated by TCRdb to between 2018 and 2020). The library was generated by the immunoSEQ multiplex PCR assay. For TCR sequencing, RNA was extracted from every sample and reverse transcribed into cDNA to serve as template. This immuneACCESS table, as held by TCRdb, lists in-frame sequences with V and J called but not all clones. Of the missing ones, under half trace to an unresolved V gene in checked studies; the others have no known cause. This sample has roughly 150,000 clones in its table, and roughly 60% of those were observed once. About 38% of the sample goes to the ten largest clones. The sequencing sample was made of CD8+ T cells sorted from blood. Source of these receptors: a human donor in good health.

The chain joins TRBV28 to TRBJ2-5, with TRBD1 identical over 8 bases. The germline V gene has CDR1 MDHEN and CDR2 SYDVKM. With V trimmed by 5 bases and J by 2 bases, 16 bases remained unmatched. The CDR3 is 18 amino acids. The CDR3 DNA reads TGTGCCAGCAGTGTACGTCTAGGACAGGGAAGCGCACAAGAGACCCAGTACTTC. Translated: CASSVRLGQGSAQETQYF.

The chain is built from TRBV28 and TRBJ2-7; TRBD2 aligns across 7 bases. V was clipped by 6 bases and J by 3 bases; unmatched bases: 5. The CDR3 has 13 residues. Germline V gives CDR1 MDHEN, CDR2 SYDVKM. The CDR3 loop is CASSREVYYEQYF. As DNA, the CDR3 is TGTGCCAGCAGCCGGGAGGTGTACTACGAGCAGTACTTC.